The 29 T cell receptor beta chains listed next were all sequenced from one sample in a study of pediatric ulcerative colitis. The data were produced by immunoSEQ multiplex PCR, yet TCRdb's version contains in-frame clones alone and is incomplete. The profile shows 59,000 or so clones, 77% of them singletons. The sequencing sample was made of blood. The receptors shown here come from a boy under 18 with moderate ulcerative colitis.

The V gene is TRBV9, the J gene TRBJ2-3, with D unclear. Germline values: CDR1 SGDLS, CDR2 YYNGEE. This CDR3 has 15 amino acids. V lost 6 bases to trimming and J lost 0 bases, with 14 bases between them. The CDR3 DNA is TGTGCCAGCACCCAAGTGGGCAGTAGCACAGATACGCAGTATTTT. It yields the protein CASTQVGSSTDTQYF.

This rearrangement joins TRBV5-6 to TRBJ1-3; 8 positions match TRBD1. CDR1 SGHDT and CDR2 YYEEEE come from the germline V gene. CDR3 length: 14 residues. J was trimmed by 4 bases and V by 6 bases; bases with no gene match: 6. CDR3 protein: CASNPTGAGNTIYF. The CDR3 DNA reads TGTGCCAGCAACCCGACAGGGGCGGGAAACACCATATATTTT.

The rearrangement uses TRBV19 and TRBJ2-7; D gene unclear. Trimming removed 1 base from V and 3 bases from J, with 10 bases in between. This CDR3 contains 14 residues. Looked up from germline, CDR1 is LNHDA and CDR2 is SQIVND (reference sequence). CDR3 amino acids: CASSIGDNFYEQYF. In DNA, the CDR3 is TGTGCCAGTAGTATAGGCGACAATTTCTACGAGCAGTACTTC.

In DNA, the CDR3 is TGTGCCAGCAGTTTGTCCAGGGACAAGGGGTACACCTTC. Its translation is CASSLSRDKGYTF. V is TRBV27 and J is TRBJ1-2; D perhaps matches TRBD1 (6 bases). V gave up 3 bases and J gave up 11 bases, with 16 bases separating them. The CDR3 sequence is 13 residues long. Germline CDR1 MNHEY, CDR2 SMNVEV (reference sequence).

This clone has more than one count but fewer than ten. This chain links TRBV19 with TRBJ1-2; maybe TRBD1 (5 bases). V lost 0 bases and J lost 13, with 15 bases in between. The CDR3 consists of 13 residues. Looked up from germline, CDR1 is LNHDA and CDR2 is SQIVND (reference sequence). In DNA, the CDR3 is TGTGCCAGTAGTATAGATCTTCGGGGCGGACTCACCTTC. It yields the protein CASSIDLRGGLTF.

This clone turned up a few times. V gene TRBV2 combines with J gene TRBJ1-5; tentatively, D is TRBD1 (6 bases). V gave up 3 bases and J gave up 3 bases, with 12 bases separating them. Germline-derived CDR1 and CDR2 are SNHLY and FYNNEI. This CDR3 spans 15 amino acids. DNA for the CDR3: TGTGCCAGCAGTGAGACACAGGGTAACAATCAGCCCCAGCATTTT. Translation: CASSETQGNNQPQHF.

CDR3 in DNA: TGTGCCAGCTCCCTCGGGGGGGGTGTGAGCACTGAAGCTTTCTTT. It translates to CASSLGGGVSTEAFF. The chain uses TRBV18 and TRBJ1-1; tentatively, D is TRBD1 (5 bases). The CDR3 loop spans 15 amino acids. The germline CDR1 and CDR2 sequences are KGHSH and LQKENI. V lost 6 bases and J 4 bases, leaving 18 bases between the germline ends.

V is TRBV5-1 and J is TRBJ2-7; 7 bases line up with TRBD1. V gave up 0 bases and J gave up 5 bases; unmatched junction bases: 11. Germline CDR1 SGHRS, CDR2 YFSETQ. CDR3 size: 16 residues. The DNA of the CDR3 is TGCGCCAGCAGCTTGGCCTCCGGGACAGCCCTGGACGAGCAGTACTTC. Encoded protein: CASSLASGTALDEQYF.

This clone has more than one count but fewer than ten. This chain uses TRBV2 with TRBJ1-1; D remains ambiguous. Deletions cut 8 bases from V and 5 bases from J, with 9 bases between. The CDR3 consists of 11 residues. Looked up from germline, CDR1 is SNHLY and CDR2 is FYNNEI. For the CDR3, the DNA is TGTGCCAGCGAGGGATGGACTGAAGCTTTCTTT. It yields the protein CASEGWTEAFF.

For the CDR3, the DNA is TGTGCTACCGCGGTATATGAGCAGTTCTTC. It encodes CATAVYEQFF. This chain connects TRBV6-1 to TRBJ2-1; D not certain. Per germline, CDR1 MNHNS and CDR2 SASEGT. CDR3 length: 10 amino acids.

This clone appeared a few times. The chain couples TRBV7-2 to TRBJ1-2, with a possible D match to TRBD1 (6 bases). The CDR3 sequence is 15 residues long. With 3 bases removed from V and 4 bases from J, the gap between germline ends came to 15 bases. CDR1 and CDR2 (germline): SGHTA, FQGNSA. The CDR3 coding sequence is TGTGCCAGCAGCTTCCCAGGGGTTGTGAGCTATGGCTACACCTTC. Amino acids: CASSFPGVVSYGYTF.

This clone was seen a handful of times. V usage is TRBV18 and J usage is TRBJ1-1; 8 bases are a match to TRBD1. The CDR3 totals 15 residues. The germline V gene encodes CDR1 KGHSH and CDR2 LQKENI. V shed 5 bases and J 2 bases; nucleotides not matched to a gene: 7. CDR3 nucleotides: TGTGCCAGCTCAGCCCTGACAGGGGTAAACACTGAAGCTTTCTTT. Translated, it gives CASSALTGVNTEAFF.

The chain combines TRBV7-2 with TRBJ2-1, with D hard to call. This CDR3 comprises 17 residues. V lost 0 bases, J lost 0 bases, and 12 bases lay in between. Germline CDR1 SGHTA, CDR2 FQGNSA. As DNA, the CDR3 is TGTGCCAGCAGCTTAGCGGTACTGCTGAGCTCCTACAATGAGCAGTTCTTC. Its protein is CASSLAVLLSSYNEQFF.

With respect to this clone: The sample carries other DNA sequences with the same CDR3. The chain couples TRBV6-5 to TRBJ1-4, with unresolved D. The CDR3 length is 15 residues. CDR1 and CDR2 from the germline V gene are MNHEY and SVGAGI. Trimming cost V 0 bases and J 2 bases, with 7 bases left between them. The DNA of the CDR3 is TGTGCCAGCAGTTACTCGGGCAGCACTAATGAAAAACTGTTTTTT. Translated: CASSYSGSTNEKLFF.

This sequence joins TRBV7-8 and TRBJ2-1; 9 bases match TRBD2. CDR3 length: 13 residues. The germline CDR1 and CDR2 sequences are SGHVS and FQNEAQ. With V trimmed by 5 bases and J by 8 bases, 4 bases remained unmatched. This chain's CDR3 is CASSLTSGYEQFF. In DNA, the CDR3 is TGTGCCAGCAGCCTGACTAGCGGCTATGAGCAGTTCTTC.

This clone was recorded only once. The chain carries TRBV5-4 and TRBJ2-2; D perhaps matches TRBD1 (5 bases). The ends were cut back, 4 bases at V and 7 bases at J, with 17 bases in the middle. Germline V gives CDR1 SGHNT, CDR2 YYREEE (reference sequence). There are 15 residues in the CDR3. The CDR3 bases are TGTGCCAGCAGCCCAGGGTCCCCATCGGACGGGGAGCTGTTTTTT. Protein sequence: CASSPGSPSDGELFF. Full variable domain (missing parts from reference TRBV5-4 and TRBJ2-2): ETGVTQSPTHLIKTRGQQVTLRCSSQSGHNTVSWYQQALGQGPQFIFQYYREEENGRGNFPPRFSGLQFPNYSSELNVNALELDDSALYLCASSPGSPSDGELFFGEGSRLTVL.

The rearrangement joins TRBV5-1 to TRBJ2-5, with 13 bases aligning to TRBD2. Germline lookup yields CDR1 SGHRS and CDR2 YFSETQ. The CDR3 extends over 15 amino acids. Trimming at V came to 5 bases and at J to 0 bases, leaving 1 base not matched to a gene. CDR3 DNA: TGCGCCAGCAGGACTAGCGGGGGGAACCAAGAGACCCAGTACTTC. It yields the protein CASRTSGGNQETQYF.

This clone has just one count. The chain carries TRBV27 and TRBJ2-7; 11 bases match TRBD1. Germline lookup yields CDR1 MNHEY and CDR2 SMNVEV (reference sequence). The CDR3 is 14 residues long. J was trimmed by 5 bases and V by 10 bases; bases with no gene match: 10. The CDR3 reads CATKFGQGAHEQYF. For the CDR3, the DNA is TGTGCCACCAAATTCGGACAGGGGGCCCACGAGCAGTACTTC.

V usage is TRBV10-3 and J usage is TRBJ1-1; 7 bases map to TRBD1. The V and J ends lost 6 bases and 2 bases, in that order; junction bases with no gene match: 3. In germline, CDR1 is ENHRY, CDR2 SYGVKD. The CDR3 is 13 amino acids. For the CDR3, the DNA is TGTGCCATCAGGCGACAGGGAAACACTGAAGCTTTCTTT. Amino acid sequence: CAIRRQGNTEAFF.

Only one count was recorded for this clone. The chain links TRBV7-3 to TRBJ1-2; D ambiguous. V was cut by 0 bases and J by 6 bases, with 11 bases left in between. CDR1 is SGHTA and CDR2 is FQGTGA in the germline V gene. The CDR3 consists of 14 residues. CDR3 amino acids: CASSLTDIKHGYTF. The CDR3 DNA follows: TGTGCCAGCAGCTTAACCGACATCAAACATGGCTACACCTTC.

This clone was detected only once. DNA for the CDR3: TGTGCCATTCGGACAGCCGGAGAAATCACAGATACGCAGTATTTT. Its translation: CAIRTAGEITDTQYF. V is TRBV10-3 and J is TRBJ2-3; possible D gene TRBD1, 6 bases. Trimming pared 9 bases from V and 2 bases from J, leaving 18 bases between. CDR1 is ENHRY and CDR2 is SYGVKD in the germline V gene. The CDR3 runs 15 residues.

The chain couples TRBV6-5 to TRBJ1-2; D remains ambiguous. CDR3 size: 16 residues. Germline V gene lookup returns CDR1 MNHEY and CDR2 SVGAGI. V dropped 0 bases and J dropped 2 bases, with 13 bases sitting between them. For the CDR3, the DNA is TGTGCCAGCAGTTACTCGAAAACGCTAAGGAACTATGGCTACACCTTC. Its protein product is CASSYSKTLRNYGYTF.

The chain recombines TRBV7-9 with TRBJ2-3; 8 bases are shared with TRBD1. Trimming removed 4 bases from V and 1 base from J; junction bases left unmatched: 10. This CDR3 contains 17 residues. CDR1 is SEHNR, CDR2 FQNEAQ, per germline (reference sequence). The CDR3 loop reads CASSWSSWGQGTDTQYF. CDR3 nucleotides: TGTGCCAGCAGCTGGTCCTCTTGGGGACAGGGCACAGATACGCAGTATTTT.

V and J are TRBV5-4 and TRBJ1-3, with unresolved D. V lost 0 bases to trimming and J lost 3 bases, with 7 bases between them. The germline V gene encodes CDR1 SGHNT and CDR2 YYREEE (reference sequence). The CDR3 runs 14 residues. The CDR3 reads CASSLGGSGNTIYF. In nucleotides, the CDR3 is TGTGCCAGCAGCTTGGGGGGAAGTGGAAACACCATATATTTT. Variable domain in full (rest from reference TRBV5-4 and TRBJ1-3): ETGVTQSPTHLIKTRGQQVTLRCSSQSGHNTVSWYQQALGQGPQFIFQYYREEENGRGNFPPRFSGLQFPNYSSELNVNALELDDSALYLCASSLGGSGNTIYFGEGSWLTVV.

Only a few counts were recorded for this clone. V is TRBV30 and J is TRBJ1-4, with 8 bases matching TRBD1. The CDR3 is made up of 15 amino acids. J lost 8 bases, V lost 1 base, and 9 bases had no gene match. The germline gives CDR1 GTSNPN, CDR2 SVGIG (reference sequence). The chain's CDR3 is CAWSADRVVGEKLFF. CDR3 nucleotides: TGTGCCTGGAGTGCGGACAGGGTGGTCGGGGAAAAACTGTTTTTT.

This clone was recorded a few times. The V call is TRBV13, the J call TRBJ1-1; unclear D gene. Germline CDR1 and CDR2: PRHDT and FYEKMQ (reference sequence). The CDR3 is 12 amino acids. V was trimmed by 5 bases and J by 1 base, leaving 5 bases between them. CDR3 bases: TGTGCCAGCAGCCCCGAGAACACTGAAGCTTTCTTT. It translates to CASSPENTEAFF.

The V and J genes are TRBV6-5 and TRBJ1-2; TRBD1 matches at 9 bases. CDR1 is MNHEY, CDR2 SVGAGI, per germline. V dropped 0 bases and J dropped 4; count of bases not matched to a gene: 3. The CDR3 extends over 15 amino acids. The CDR3: CASSYSGTGSYGYTF. CDR3 DNA sequence: TGTGCCAGCAGTTACTCTGGGACAGGGAGCTATGGCTACACCTTC.

The genes are TRBV14 and TRBJ1-2; 8 positions match TRBD1. This CDR3 contains 16 residues. V shed 4 bases, J shed 0 bases, and the junction held 7 bases outside the gene matches. From germline, CDR1 is SGHDN and CDR2 FVKESK. The CDR3 nucleotides are TGTGCCAGCAGCCGGTCCGGGACAGGTGCTAACTATGGCTACACCTTC. Encoded protein: CASSRSGTGANYGYTF.

The rearrangement uses TRBV18 and TRBJ1-1; 10 nucleotides align to TRBD1. The ends lost 5 bases at V and 1 base at J; junction bases unmatched: 4. The CDR3 spans 15 residues. The germline gives CDR1 KGHSH, CDR2 LQKENI. The CDR3 nucleotides are TGTGCCAGCTCATGGGACAGGGGCGAGAACACTGAAGCTTTCTTT. This translates into CASSWDRGENTEAFF. Complete variable domain (other parts from reference TRBV18 and TRBJ1-1): NAGVMQNPRHLVRRRGQEARLRCSPMKGHSHVYWYRQLPEEGLKFMVYLQKENIIDESGMPKERFSAEFPKEGPSILRIQQVVRGDSAAYFCASSWDRGENTEAFFGQGTRLTVV.